This T cell receptor (beta chain) comes out of a study of CD8+CD57+ T cells in acquired aplastic anemia. The overall study: An average of roughly 3 ug of DNA was obtained from sorted CD4+ and CD8+ cells. Around 11 million reads were obtained on average for healthy donor CD4+ cells. Study-level results: There were roughly 28 CD8+ CDR3 sequences that occurred in both patients and controls. Simpson's diversity of CD8+ cells was not significantly different in patients compared with controls.

The sample holds one count of this clonotype. Its matching antigen is unknown. Investigators profiled TCR beta VDJ and CDR3 from genomic DNA template. TCRdb fed the reads into MiXCR, producing one record per CDR3 protein. The sample includes fewer than 200,000 distinct CDR3 sequences, around 60% seen only once; the top ten take less than 55%. Sequenced input: sorted CD4+, CD8+, or CD8+CD57+ T cells (not recorded which) from PBMCs. The receptor was isolated from a human donor in good health.

CDR3 bases: TGTGCCAGTCAATTCGGGGGGGGCAAACAGTTCTTC. This sequence encodes CASQFGGGKQFF. The V call is TRBV19, the J call TRBJ2-1, with TRBD2 matching over 8 bases. Trimming cost V 8 bases and J 13 bases; bases outside gene matches: 10. From germline, CDR1 is LNHDA and CDR2 SQIVND (reference sequence). The CDR3 has 12 amino acids.